The next 17 T cell receptor beta chains were all read from a single sample in a study of blood T cell repertoires in COVID-19. Produced via immunoSEQ multiplex PCR; TCRdb's table is partial and in-frame only. Of 200,000 to 250,000 clones detected, 80% appear once; the ten largest clones hold 6.5% to 9%. Source material: PBMCs or T cells enriched from blood (not recorded which). These receptors came from a woman aged 40 to 50 with acute COVID-19.

The chain has TRBV3-1 (or the pseudogene TRBV3-2) and TRBJ1-5; 7 bases match TRBD1. Trimming at V came to 4 bases and at J to 7 bases, leaving 4 bases not matched to a gene. The CDR3 is 13 amino acids. The germline gives CDR1 LGHDT, CDR2 YNNKEL (reference sequence). CDR3 sequence: CASSPRGKQPQHF. DNA of the CDR3: TGTGCCAGCAGCCCCAGGGGGAAACAGCCCCAGCATTTT.

The chain links TRBV11-2 to TRBJ1-2; 10 nucleotides agree with TRBD1. In germline, CDR1 is SGHAT, CDR2 FQNNGV. Unmatched junction bases numbered 3, after V lost 3 bases and J lost 8 bases. The CDR3 runs to 13 residues. CDR3 protein: CASSLGQGRGYTF. CDR3 bases: TGTGCCAGCAGCTTGGGACAGGGGAGAGGCTACACCTTC.

The genes are TRBV18 and TRBJ2-4; 8 bases agree with TRBD1. The germline V gene encodes CDR1 KGHSH and CDR2 LQKENI. The CDR3 has 19 residues. V lost 6 bases and J lost 0; bases outside the gene matches: 16. This CDR3 is CASSQTGQAHSGAKNIQYF. DNA of the CDR3: TGTGCCAGCTCCCAAACGGGACAGGCCCATAGTGGAGCCAAAAACATTCAGTACTTC.

This clone has only a few counts. The CDR3 sequence is CATSEAGTGFINEQFF. The CDR3 bases are TGTGCCACCAGTGAGGCCGGGACAGGCTTCATCAATGAGCAGTTCTTC. V usage is TRBV24-1 and J usage is TRBJ2-1; 8 bases are shared with TRBD1. V was pared by 4 bases and J by 6 bases, with 10 bases of the junction left unmatched. In germline, CDR1 is KGHDR, CDR2 SFDVKD. The CDR3 is made up of 16 amino acids.

The J gene is TRBJ1-5, the V gene TRBV6-6; a possible D gene is TRBD1 (5 bases). The V gene lost 8 bases and the J gene lost 0 bases, with 14 bases spanning the gap. This CDR3 spans 15 amino acids. The germline gives CDR1 MNHNY, CDR2 SVGAGI (reference sequence). CDR3 coding DNA: TGTGCCAGCGGCGACCGACAGTATAGCAATCAGCCCCAGCATTTT. Its translation: CASGDRQYSNQPQHF.

The chain joins TRBV28 to TRBJ1-2, with a weak D call TRBD1 (5 bases). Germline V gene sequence: CDR1 MDHEN, CDR2 SYDVKM. The V gene lost 7 bases and the J gene lost 4 bases, with 13 bases spanning the gap. The CDR3 is made up of 13 amino acids. CDR3: CASTPGRGYGYTF. CDR3 DNA sequence: TGTGCCAGCACCCCCGGTAGGGGCTATGGCTACACCTTC.

The chain's CDR3 is CAGPKAAGALGTGELFF. The CDR3, as DNA: TGTGCCGGCCCCAAGGCGGCGGGAGCCCTCGGCACCGGGGAGCTGTTTTTT. The chain has TRBV30 and TRBJ2-2; 7 bases fit TRBD2. The germline gives CDR1 GTSNPN, CDR2 SVGIG (reference sequence). The ends lost 8 bases at V and 4 bases at J; junction bases unmatched: 19. The CDR3 consists of 17 residues.

This clone appeared a few times. The gene calls are TRBV2 and TRBJ1-2; 8 nucleotides line up with TRBD1. This CDR3 contains 14 residues. After removal of 9 bases from V and 4 bases from J, the junction contained 10 bases not matched to a gene. Per the germline V gene, CDR1 is SNHLY and CDR2 is FYNNEI. The CDR3 nucleotides read TGTGCCAGTTGGCATACAGGGGGGAGCTATGGCTACACCTTC. This sequence encodes CASWHTGGSYGYTF.

The rearrangement joins TRBV28 to TRBJ1-2; 7 bases are shared with TRBD1. V lost 2 bases and J lost 5; bases outside the gene matches: 5. The length of the CDR3 is 14 residues. Germline values: CDR1 MDHEN, CDR2 SYDVKM. CDR3 nucleotide sequence: TGTGCCAGCAGTTTAGAAGTACAGGGGTATGGCTACACCTTC. It codes for CASSLEVQGYGYTF.

This clone was seen a handful of times. V is TRBV12-5 and J is TRBJ1-2; D is possibly TRBD1 (6 bases). The CDR3 loop spans 17 amino acids. In germline, CDR1 is LGHNT, CDR2 FRNRAP. The V end was cut by 0 bases, the J end by 4 bases, with 18 bases between. The CDR3: CASGLVPPGDEGYGYTF. The CDR3 DNA sequence: TGTGCTAGTGGTTTGGTTCCCCCAGGGGATGAAGGCTATGGCTACACCTTC.

This rearrangement joins TRBV9 to TRBJ1-2; D gene unclear. The CDR3 is made up of 13 amino acids. Germline values: CDR1 SGDLS, CDR2 YYNGEE. Trimming cost V 4 bases and J 4 bases, with 11 bases left between them. CDR3 in DNA: TGTGCCAGCAGCCCTAACGAATTCTATGGCTACACCTTC. Amino acid sequence: CASSPNEFYGYTF.

This clone has a handful of counts. This sequence joins TRBV5-5 and TRBJ1-6; the match to TRBD1 covers 7 bases. Trimming cost V 0 bases and J 6 bases; bases outside gene matches: 6. The V gene's germline CDR1 is SGHKS and CDR2 YYEKEE (reference sequence). CDR3 length equals 16 residues. The CDR3 DNA is TGTGCCAGCAGCTTGGCCCCGGGACAGATTAATTCACCCCTCCACTTT. Amino acid sequence: CASSLAPGQINSPLHF.

This chain connects TRBV24-1 to TRBJ2-2; 10 bases map to TRBD2. V shed 5 bases and J 5 bases; nucleotides not matched to a gene: 7. This CDR3 is 16 amino acids long. Germline V gives CDR1 KGHDR, CDR2 SFDVKD. The CDR3 DNA reads as TGTGCCACCAGTGCCAGCGGGGGGGCCCGGACCGGGGAGCTGTTTTTT. It is translated as CATSASGGARTGELFF.

This clone was seen many times. The chain couples TRBV4-3 to TRBJ1-2, with D possibly TRBD1 on 6 matching bases. V was pared by 1 base and J by 5 bases, with 11 bases between. CDR1 and CDR2 (germline): LGHNA, YSLEER. The CDR3 is made up of 14 amino acids. The DNA for the CDR3 is TGCGCCAGCAGCCAAGCCAGGGGCCCTTATGGCTACACCTTC. Translating gives CASSQARGPYGYTF.

The V call is TRBV28, the J call TRBJ2-1, with 7 bases aligning to TRBD1. Per germline, CDR1 MDHEN and CDR2 SYDVKM. This CDR3 region has 15 residues. The ends lost 4 bases at V and 3 bases at J; junction bases unmatched: 6. CDR3 in amino acids: CASSSNDRVYNEQFF. The CDR3, as DNA: TGTGCCAGCAGTTCGAATGACAGGGTCTACAATGAGCAGTTCTTC.

This clone came up once. The rearrangement links TRBV5-1 to TRBJ1-4; 7 nucleotides line up with TRBD1. Trimming cost V 3 bases and J 3 bases; bases outside gene matches: 5. The CDR3 loop spans 15 amino acids. Germline assignment: CDR1 SGHRS and CDR2 YFSETQ. This CDR3 is CASSSDGTANEKLFF. DNA of the CDR3: TGCGCCAGCAGCTCGGACGGGACAGCTAATGAAAAACTGTTTTTT.

The chain has TRBV5-1 and TRBJ2-3, with a weak D call TRBD2 (7 bases). The V gene's germline CDR1 is SGHRS and CDR2 YFSETQ. The CDR3 is 16 amino acids. Trimming cost V 4 bases and J 0 bases, with 15 bases left between them. The CDR3 loop reads CASSGGATSSTDTQYF. In DNA form, the CDR3 reads TGCGCCAGCAGCGGGGGGGCGACCTCAAGCACAGATACGCAGTATTTT.